The source of this T cell receptor beta chain is a study of regulatory T cells in long-lasting Graves disease. About the research overall: New Graves' disease cases had less than 3 months of antithyroid drugs. Regarding the study as a whole: The work looked only at peripheral blood and did not look at thyroid tissue. TRBV28 was favored in persistent disease, as were TRBJ1-2 and TRBJ2-5. In persistent patients, shared public clonotypes (around 2,500) outnumbered those in new patients (nearly 1,000).

The CDR3 totals 14 residues. Trimming cost V 3 bases and J 4 bases; bases outside gene matches: 5. Germline V CDR1 and CDR2: MDHEN, SYDVKM. To make TCR beta libraries, researchers used iRepertoire HTBI primers and Arm-PCR of CDR3 regions. TCRdb fed the multiplex PCR reads into MiXCR, producing one record per CDR3 protein. The sample records 550,000 to 650,000 distinct CDR3 sequences, about 15% being singletons. This clonotype was detected ten times or more. Its antigen is unknown. Time point given: newly diagnosed GD, antithyroid drugs for less than 3 months. After RNA was extracted from PBMCs, the TCR library was made from it. The same specimen was also included in a second study, on T cells in Graves' hyperthyroidism and ophthalmopathy.

This TCR was recovered from a young man with Graves disease. The chain carries TRBV28 and TRBJ2-5, with 7 bases aligning to TRBD2. This specimen consisted of peripheral blood mononuclear cells (PBMCs), obtained at new diagnosis, from a patient treated with antithyroid drugs. The CDR3 is CASSLVGRGETQYF. CDR3 DNA sequence: TGTGCCAGCAGTTTGGTTGGGAGGGGAGAGACCCAGTACTTC.